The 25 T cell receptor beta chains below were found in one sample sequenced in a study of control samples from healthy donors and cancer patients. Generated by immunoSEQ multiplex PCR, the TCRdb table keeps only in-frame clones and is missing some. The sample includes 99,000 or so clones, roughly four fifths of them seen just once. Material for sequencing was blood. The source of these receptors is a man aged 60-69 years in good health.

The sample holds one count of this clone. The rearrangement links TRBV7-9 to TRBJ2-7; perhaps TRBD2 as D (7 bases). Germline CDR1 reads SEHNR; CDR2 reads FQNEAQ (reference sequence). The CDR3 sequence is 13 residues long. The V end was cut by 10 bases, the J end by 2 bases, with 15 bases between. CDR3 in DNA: TGTGCCACCATGGGGGGGGCGGCCTACGAGCAGTACTTC. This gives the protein CATMGGAAYEQYF.

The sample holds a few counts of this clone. CDR3 sequence (DNA): TGCGCCAGCAGCTTTACCCCTTCTACCGGGGAGCTGTTTTTT. This encodes CASSFTPSTGELFF. The chain combines TRBV5-1 with TRBJ2-2; D remains unclear. The CDR3 spans 14 residues. V lost 2 bases and J 5 bases, leaving 10 bases between the germline ends. Germline V gives CDR1 SGHRS, CDR2 YFSETQ.

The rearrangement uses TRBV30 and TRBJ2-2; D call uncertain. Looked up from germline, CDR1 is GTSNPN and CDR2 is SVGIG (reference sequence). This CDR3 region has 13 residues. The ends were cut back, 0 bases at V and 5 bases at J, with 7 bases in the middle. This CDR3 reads CAWSVTATGELFF. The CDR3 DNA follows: TGTGCCTGGAGTGTAACAGCGACCGGGGAGCTGTTTTTT.

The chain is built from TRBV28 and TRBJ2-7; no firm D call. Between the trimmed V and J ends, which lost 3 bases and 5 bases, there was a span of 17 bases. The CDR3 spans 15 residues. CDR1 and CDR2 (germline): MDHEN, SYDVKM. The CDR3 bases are TGTGCCAGCAGTTTTAGACCTCCTCCAAGAAACGAGCAGTACTTC. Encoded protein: CASSFRPPPRNEQYF.

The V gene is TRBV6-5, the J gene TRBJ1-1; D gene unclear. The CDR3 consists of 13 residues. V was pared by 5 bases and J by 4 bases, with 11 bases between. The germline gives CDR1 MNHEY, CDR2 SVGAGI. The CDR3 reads CASSPAEATEAFF. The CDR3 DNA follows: TGTGCCAGCAGTCCGGCAGAGGCCACTGAAGCTTTCTTT.

The CDR3 sequence: CASSEGRLAETYEQYF. The DNA of the CDR3 is TGTGCCAGCAGTGAAGGACGCCTAGCGGAAACCTACGAGCAGTACTTC. This chain uses TRBV6-1 with TRBJ2-7; 7 bases map to TRBD2. CDR1 is MNHNS and CDR2 is SASEGT in the germline V gene. Trimming at V came to 1 base and at J to 2 bases, leaving 8 bases not matched to a gene. The CDR3 length is 16 residues.

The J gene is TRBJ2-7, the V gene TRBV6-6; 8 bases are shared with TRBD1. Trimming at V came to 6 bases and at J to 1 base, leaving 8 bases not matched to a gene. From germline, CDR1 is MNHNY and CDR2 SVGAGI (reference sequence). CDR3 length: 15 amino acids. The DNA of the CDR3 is TGTGCCAGCAGCTCGACAGGGGAACGGTCCTACGAGCAGTACTTC. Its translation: CASSSTGERSYEQYF.

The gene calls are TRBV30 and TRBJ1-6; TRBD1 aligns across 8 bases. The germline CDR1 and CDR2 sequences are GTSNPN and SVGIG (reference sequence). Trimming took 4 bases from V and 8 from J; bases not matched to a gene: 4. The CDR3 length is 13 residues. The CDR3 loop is CAWTGQGYSPLHF. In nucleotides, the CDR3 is TGTGCCTGGACCGGACAGGGTTATTCACCCCTCCACTTT.

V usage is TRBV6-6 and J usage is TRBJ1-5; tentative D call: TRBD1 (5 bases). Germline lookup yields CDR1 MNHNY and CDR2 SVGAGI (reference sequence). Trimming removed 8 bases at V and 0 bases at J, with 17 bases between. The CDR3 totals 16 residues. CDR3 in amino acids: CASGKGREYSNQPQHF. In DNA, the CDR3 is TGTGCCAGCGGGAAAGGCAGGGAATATAGCAATCAGCCCCAGCATTTT.

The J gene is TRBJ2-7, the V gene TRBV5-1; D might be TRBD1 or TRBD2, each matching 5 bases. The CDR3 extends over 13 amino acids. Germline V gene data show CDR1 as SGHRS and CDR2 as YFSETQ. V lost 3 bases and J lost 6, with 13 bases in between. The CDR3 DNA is TGCGCCAGCAGCTATGGGGACGGGGCCGAGCAGTACTTC. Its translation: CASSYGDGAEQYF. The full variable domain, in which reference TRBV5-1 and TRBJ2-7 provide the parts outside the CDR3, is KAGVTQTPRYLIKTRGQQVTLSCSPISGHRSVSWYQQTPGQGLQFLFEYFSETQRNKGNFPGRFSGRQFSNSRSEMNVSTLELGDSALYLCASSYGDGAEQYFGPGTRLTVT.

The chain's CDR3 is CASSRVQIQGASNQPQHF. CDR3 bases: TGTGCCAGCAGCCGCGTCCAGATTCAGGGGGCCAGCAATCAGCCCCAGCATTTT. The V and J genes are TRBV5-4 and TRBJ1-5; 8 nucleotides match TRBD1. The CDR3 has 18 amino acids. CDR1 and CDR2 (germline): SGHNT, YYREEE (reference sequence). Trimming cost V 4 bases and J 1 base; bases outside gene matches: 13.

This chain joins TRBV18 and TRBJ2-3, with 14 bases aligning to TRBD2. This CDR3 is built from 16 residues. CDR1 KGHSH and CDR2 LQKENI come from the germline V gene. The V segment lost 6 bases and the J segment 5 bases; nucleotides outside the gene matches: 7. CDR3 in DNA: TGTGCCAGCTCCCGAGGACTAGCGGGAGGTCTAGATACGCAGTATTTT. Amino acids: CASSRGLAGGLDTQYF.

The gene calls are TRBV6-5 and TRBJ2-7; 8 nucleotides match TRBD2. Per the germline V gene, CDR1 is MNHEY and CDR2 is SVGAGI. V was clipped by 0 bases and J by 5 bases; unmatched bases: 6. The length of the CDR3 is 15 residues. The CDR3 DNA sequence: TGTGCCAGCAGTTACTCGACCGGGAGGGGGGACGAGCAGTACTTC. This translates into CASSYSTGRGDEQYF.

The CDR3 DNA reads as TGTGCCAGCAGTTACGGCCCCGGGTACAATGAGCAGTTCTTC. Its protein is CASSYGPGYNEQFF. This sequence joins TRBV6-6 and TRBJ2-1; D not certain. Germline CDR1 MNHNY, CDR2 SVGAGI (reference sequence). The CDR3 contains 14 residues. With 2 bases removed from V and 4 bases from J, the gap between germline ends came to 9 bases.

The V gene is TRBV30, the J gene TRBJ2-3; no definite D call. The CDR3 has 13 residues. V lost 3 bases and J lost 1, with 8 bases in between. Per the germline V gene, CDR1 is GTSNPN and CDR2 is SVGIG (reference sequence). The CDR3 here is CAWSALRTDTQYF. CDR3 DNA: TGTGCCTGGAGCGCTCTCCGCACAGATACGCAGTATTTT.

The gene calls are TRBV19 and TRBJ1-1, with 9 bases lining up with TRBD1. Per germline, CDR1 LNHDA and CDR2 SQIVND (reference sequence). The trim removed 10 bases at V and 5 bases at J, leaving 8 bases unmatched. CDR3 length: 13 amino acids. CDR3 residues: CATGTGKRTEAFF. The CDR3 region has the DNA TGTGCCACCGGGACAGGGAAGAGGACTGAAGCTTTCTTT. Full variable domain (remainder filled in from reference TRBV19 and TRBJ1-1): DGGITQSPKYLFRKEGQNVTLSCEQNLNHDAMYWYRQDPGQGLRLIYYSQIVNDFQKGDIAEGYSVSREKKESFPLTVTSAQKNPTAFYLCATGTGKRTEAFFGQGTRLTVV.

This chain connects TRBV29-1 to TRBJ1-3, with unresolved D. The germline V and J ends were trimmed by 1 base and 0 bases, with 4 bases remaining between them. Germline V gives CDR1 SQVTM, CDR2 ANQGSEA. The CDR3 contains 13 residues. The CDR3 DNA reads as TGCAGCGTTGAAGTGTACTCTGGAAACACCATATATTTT. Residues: CSVEVYSGNTIYF. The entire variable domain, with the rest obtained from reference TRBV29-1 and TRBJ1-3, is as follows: SAVISQKPSRDICQRGTSLTIQCQVDSQVTMMFWYRQQPGQSLTLIATANQGSEATYESGFVIDKFPISRPNLTFSTLTVSNMSPEDSSIYLCSVEVYSGNTIYFGEGSWLTVV.

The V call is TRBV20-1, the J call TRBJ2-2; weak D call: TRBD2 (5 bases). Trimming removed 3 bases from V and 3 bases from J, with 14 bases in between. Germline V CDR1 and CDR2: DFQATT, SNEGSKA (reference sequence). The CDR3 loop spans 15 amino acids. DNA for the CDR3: TGCAGTGCTAGTAGTCCAGCGAGGGACACCGGGGAGCTGTTTTTT. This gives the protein CSASSPARDTGELFF.

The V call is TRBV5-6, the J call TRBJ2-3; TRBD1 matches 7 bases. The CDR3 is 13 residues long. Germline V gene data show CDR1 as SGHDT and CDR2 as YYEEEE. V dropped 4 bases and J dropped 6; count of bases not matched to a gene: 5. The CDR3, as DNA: TGTGCCAGCAGCACCGACAGGGCGGATACGCAGTATTTT. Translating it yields CASSTDRADTQYF. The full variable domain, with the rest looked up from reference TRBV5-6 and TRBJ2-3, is DAGVTQSPTHLIKTRGQQVTLRCSPKSGHDTVSWYQQALGQGPQFIFQYYEEEERQRGNFPDRFSGHQFPNYSSELNVNALLLGDSALYLCASSTDRADTQYFGPGTRLTVL.

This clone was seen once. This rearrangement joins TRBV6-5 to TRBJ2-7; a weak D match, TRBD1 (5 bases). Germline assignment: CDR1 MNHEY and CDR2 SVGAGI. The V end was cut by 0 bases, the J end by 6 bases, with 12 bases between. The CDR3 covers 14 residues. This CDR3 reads CASSYSSGSGEQYF. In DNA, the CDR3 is TGTGCCAGCAGTTACTCATCAGGGTCGGGCGAGCAGTACTTC.

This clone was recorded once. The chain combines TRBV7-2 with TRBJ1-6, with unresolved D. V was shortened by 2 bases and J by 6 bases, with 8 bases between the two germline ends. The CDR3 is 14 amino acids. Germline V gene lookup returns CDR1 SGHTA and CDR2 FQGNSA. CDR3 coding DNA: TGTGCCAGCAGCTTAAAGGGCCGTAATTCACCCCTCCACTTT. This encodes CASSLKGRNSPLHF.

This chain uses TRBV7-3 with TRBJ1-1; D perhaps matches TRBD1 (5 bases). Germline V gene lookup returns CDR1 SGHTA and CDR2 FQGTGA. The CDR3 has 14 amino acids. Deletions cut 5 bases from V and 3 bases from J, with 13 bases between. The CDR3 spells CASSRGPGDTEAFF. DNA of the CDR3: TGTGCCAGCAGCCGCGGCCCGGGGGACACTGAAGCTTTCTTT.

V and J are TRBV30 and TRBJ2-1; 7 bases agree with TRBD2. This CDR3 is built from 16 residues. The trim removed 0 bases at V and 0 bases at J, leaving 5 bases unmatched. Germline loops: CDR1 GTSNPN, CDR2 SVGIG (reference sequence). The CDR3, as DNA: TGTGCCTGGAGTGTAGCGGGGCTGAGCTCCTACAATGAGCAGTTCTTC. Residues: CAWSVAGLSSYNEQFF.

The CDR3 DNA sequence: TGTGCCAGCAGTTTAGGGCAGACTAGCACAGATACGCAGTATTTT. Translated: CASSLGQTSTDTQYF. The chain is built from TRBV27 and TRBJ2-3; D ambiguous. Trimming removed 2 bases at V and 0 bases at J, with 9 bases between. The CDR3 runs to 15 residues. Germline CDR1 and CDR2: MNHEY and SMNVEV (reference sequence).

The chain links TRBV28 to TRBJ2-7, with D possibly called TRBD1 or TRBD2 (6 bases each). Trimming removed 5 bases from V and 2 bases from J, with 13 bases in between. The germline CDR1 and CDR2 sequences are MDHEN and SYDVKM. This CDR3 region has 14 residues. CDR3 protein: CASSQGGPPYEQYF. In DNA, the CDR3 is TGTGCCAGCAGTCAAGGGGGGCCCCCCTACGAGCAGTACTTC.